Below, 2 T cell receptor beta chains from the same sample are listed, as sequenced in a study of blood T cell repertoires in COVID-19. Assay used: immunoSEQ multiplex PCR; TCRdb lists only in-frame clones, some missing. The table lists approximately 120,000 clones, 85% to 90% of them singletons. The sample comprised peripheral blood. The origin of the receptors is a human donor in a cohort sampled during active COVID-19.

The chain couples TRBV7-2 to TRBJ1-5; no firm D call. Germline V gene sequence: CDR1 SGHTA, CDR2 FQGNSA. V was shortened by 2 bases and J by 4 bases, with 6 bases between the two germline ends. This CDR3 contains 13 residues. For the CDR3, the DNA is TGTGCCAGCAGCTTACTAATTAATCAGCCCCAGCATTTT. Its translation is CASSLLINQPQHF.

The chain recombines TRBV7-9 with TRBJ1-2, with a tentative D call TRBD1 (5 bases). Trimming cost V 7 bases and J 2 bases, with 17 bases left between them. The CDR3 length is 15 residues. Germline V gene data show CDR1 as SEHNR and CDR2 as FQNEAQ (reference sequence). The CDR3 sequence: CASISTGLGNYGYTF. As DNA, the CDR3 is TGTGCCAGCATCAGCACGGGACTCGGAAACTATGGCTACACCTTC.